The clone carrying this T cell receptor beta chain showed up many times. Its antigen is still unknown. PCR was performed a second time for about 7 to 11 cycles using a sample-barcoded 5' primer and a J-beta primer mix. Each cDNA molecule was tagged by a template-switch adaptor with 12 random nucleotides. Researchers report that each sample yielded at least 3 million CDR3-containing paired-end reads. TCRdb used MiXCR to reprocess the 5' RACE reads, holding one entry per CDR3 protein. Of 800,000 to 1,000,000 distinct CDR3 sequences detected, about 44% appear once; the ten largest clones hold roughly an eighth. This sample was taken from a study of blood T cells in healthy people across ages. Regarding the study as a whole: Diversity estimates from one million T cells were considered underestimates. Per million T cells, TCR beta diversity dropped roughly linearly as age increased.

The specimen sequenced was blood. The origin of this receptor is a man aged 25 to 40 in good health.

The chain's CDR3 is CASSPIVNPNEQFF. DNA of the CDR3: TGTGCCAGCAGCCCAATAGTAAATCCGAATGAGCAGTTCTTC. The rearrangement joins TRBV5-5 to TRBJ2-1; D remains unclear. Trimming took off 4 bases at V and 7 bases at J, with 15 bases between the two ends. Looked up from germline, CDR1 is SGHKS and CDR2 is YYEKEE (reference sequence). The CDR3 sequence is 14 residues long.